The 17 T cell receptor beta chains in this list originate from one sample, sequenced in a study of circulating CD8 cells and anti-PD-1 response in melanoma. Four subsets defined by PD-1 and/or TIGIT were sorted from live CD3+CD8+TCRalphabeta+ cells. TCR libraries were prepared from about 16 ng of total RNA with the QIAseq Immune Repertoire TCR panel. TCRdb fed the reads into MiXCR, producing one record per CDR3 protein. The table has a few hundred distinct CDR3 sequences, approximately 9% seen once; the top ten hold less than 75%. Sample: CD8+ T cells from PBMCs, taken at baseline or after one month of anti-PD-1 therapy (not recorded which). These receptor sequences come from a human donor with melanoma.

This chain links TRBV20-1 with TRBJ2-3; 16 bases fit TRBD2. Germline V gene sequence: CDR1 DFQATT, CDR2 SNEGSKA (reference sequence). The V segment lost 3 bases and the J segment 4 bases; nucleotides outside the gene matches: 4. CDR3 length equals 16 residues. The DNA of the CDR3 is TGCAGTGCTAGCTCGGGACTAGCGGGGGGGGCAGATACGCAGTATTTT. As protein: CSASSGLAGGADTQYF.

The V gene is TRBV2, the J gene TRBJ2-3; D is ambiguous. Germline-derived CDR1 and CDR2 are SNHLY and FYNNEI. The CDR3 consists of 15 residues. The ends were cut back, 6 bases at V and 0 bases at J, with 13 bases in the middle. CDR3 bases: TGTGCCAGCAGCGATCTTAGTGTGAGCACAGATACGCAGTATTTT. Its translation: CASSDLSVSTDTQYF.

By frequency in the sample, this clonotype is medium-sized. This chain uses TRBV29-1 with TRBJ2-3; D not certain. The germline CDR1 and CDR2 sequences are SQVTM and ANQGSEA. The CDR3 is 15 amino acids. Trimming cost V 4 bases and J 1 base, with 15 bases left between them. CDR3 DNA: TGCAGCGTTGTTTGGGGTAATGATGGCACAGATACGCAGTATTTT. Encoded protein: CSVVWGNDGTDTQYF.

This chain connects TRBV7-2 to TRBJ2-7; D not certain. CDR1 is SGHTA and CDR2 is FQGNSA in the germline V gene. The CDR3 length is 15 residues. The V end lost 1 base, the J end lost 1 base, and 11 bases lay between the germline ends. The CDR3 DNA is TGTGCCAGCAGCTTAGGGGTCCACGCTTCCTACGAGCAGTACTTC. This gives the protein CASSLGVHASYEQYF.

In its sample, this clonotype ranks as medium-sized. The chain links TRBV19 to TRBJ1-2, with 7 bases identical to TRBD1. The CDR3 consists of 14 residues. The germline V gene has CDR1 LNHDA and CDR2 SQIVND (reference sequence). V trimming: 7 bases; J trimming: 4 bases; junction bases outside the gene matches: 9. The CDR3 bases are TGTGCCAGTACCCTCCAGGGGGGCGCCTATGGCTACACCTTC. Translation: CASTLQGGAYGYTF.

This clonotype is deemed large. V and J are TRBV19 and TRBJ2-1; 11 bases fit TRBD2. The V gene's germline CDR1 is LNHDA and CDR2 SQIVND (reference sequence). Trimming took 5 bases from V and 3 from J; bases not matched to a gene: 6. The CDR3 contains 16 residues. In DNA form, the CDR3 reads TGTGCCAGTAGTGTGTCCGGGACTAGCGGCTACAATGAGCAGTTCTTC. Protein: CASSVSGTSGYNEQFF.

By share of the sample, this clonotype is medium-sized (0.01 to 0.1%). This chain joins TRBV7-2 and TRBJ2-4; unclear D gene. The CDR3 loop spans 17 amino acids. Between the trimmed V and J ends, which lost 5 bases and 2 bases, there was a span of 19 bases. Germline V gives CDR1 SGHTA, CDR2 FQGNSA. CDR3 bases: TGTGCCAGCAGCAACCGAGGTCGAAGTGGGTCCAAAAACATTCAGTACTTC. Translated: CASSNRGRSGSKNIQYF.

This clonotype is labeled large. The chain links TRBV7-2 to TRBJ2-3, with TRBD1 matching over 7 bases. V dropped 4 bases and J dropped 1; count of bases not matched to a gene: 11. This CDR3 has 17 residues. The germline V gene has CDR1 SGHTA and CDR2 FQGNSA. CDR3 loop: CASSSDPGGRGTDTQYF. In DNA, the CDR3 is TGTGCCAGCAGCTCGGATCCAGGGGGAAGGGGCACAGATACGCAGTATTTT.

This clonotype is medium-sized (0.01 to 0.1%). The genes are TRBV27 and TRBJ2-5, with D uncertain. CDR1 is MNHEY and CDR2 is SMNVEV in the germline V gene (reference sequence). Trimming removed 9 bases at V and 5 bases at J, with 16 bases between. The CDR3 spans 13 residues. CDR3 sequence reads: CASVVDLYETQYF. In DNA, the CDR3 is TGTGCCAGTGTTGTGGACCTCTACGAGACCCAGTACTTC.

This clonotype ranks as medium-sized. The V gene is TRBV7-6, the J gene TRBJ1-1; TRBD1 aligns across 7 bases. The CDR3 runs 14 residues. Losses at the gene ends were 6 bases for V and 2 bases for J; bases not matched to a gene: 6. Germline values: CDR1 SGHVS, CDR2 FNYEAQ. As DNA, the CDR3 is TGTGCCAGCAGGCCGGACAGGCTCAACACTGAAGCTTTCTTT. Translation gives CASRPDRLNTEAFF.

This clonotype is medium-sized in the sample. This chain uses TRBV23-1 with TRBJ2-4, with D perhaps TRBD1 (6 bases). TRBV23-1 is an ORF; its function is uncertain. The CDR3 has 15 residues. V was shortened by 0 bases and J by 1 base, with 7 bases between the two germline ends. Written as DNA, the CDR3 is TGCGCCAGCAGTCAATCGCAGGGGGCCAAAAACATTCAGTACTTC. It yields the protein CASSQSQGAKNIQYF.

By its share, this clonotype is medium-sized. The chain couples TRBV10-3 to TRBJ2-1; D is undetermined. V lost 3 bases and J 2 bases, leaving 11 bases between the germline ends. CDR3 length: 15 residues. From germline, CDR1 is ENHRY and CDR2 SYGVKD. The CDR3 is CAISDPVSPYNEQFF. The DNA for the CDR3 is TGTGCCATCAGTGATCCGGTATCCCCCTACAATGAGCAGTTCTTC.

The CDR3 region is CASSFGPSGGETQYF. CDR3 nucleotides: TGTGCCAGCAGTTTCGGACCTTCAGGGGGAGAGACCCAGTACTTC. This chain links TRBV27 with TRBJ2-5, with 7 bases fitting TRBD1. CDR1 is MNHEY and CDR2 is SMNVEV in the germline V gene (reference sequence). The CDR3 contains 15 residues. The V and J ends lost 3 bases and 4 bases, in that order; junction bases with no gene match: 8.

The chain links TRBV19 to TRBJ1-1; D is unclear. From germline, CDR1 is LNHDA and CDR2 SQIVND (reference sequence). With 4 bases removed from V and 1 base from J, the gap between germline ends came to 7 bases. CDR3 length: 13 amino acids. The CDR3 DNA is TGTGCCAGTAGTAACCAGAAGAACACTGAAGCTTTCTTT. It yields the protein CASSNQKNTEAFF.

By share, this clonotype ranks as medium-sized. The chain recombines TRBV5-1 with TRBJ2-4; the D gene is possibly TRBD2 (6 bases). This CDR3 spans 16 amino acids. V was clipped by 3 bases and J by 0 bases, with 13 bases between them. Per the germline V gene, CDR1 is SGHRS and CDR2 is YFSETQ. The CDR3 here is CASSSTGTLAKNIQYF. The CDR3, as DNA: TGCGCCAGCAGCTCGACCGGGACTCTAGCCAAAAACATTCAGTACTTC.

This clonotype was detected only a few times. The V and J genes are TRBV6-9 and TRBJ1-3, with a tentative D call TRBD1 (6 bases). This CDR3 region has 17 residues. Trimming shortened V by 3 bases and J by 0 bases, and 15 bases separated the two germline ends. Germline V gene lookup returns CDR1 MNHGY and CDR2 SVAAGI. The CDR3: CASSYYLTGHSGNTIYF. The CDR3 DNA is TGTGCCAGCAGTTACTATCTGACAGGCCACTCTGGAAACACCATATATTTT.

The chain joins TRBV29-1 to TRBJ2-2; D is ambiguous. Trimming removed 8 bases at V and 6 bases at J, with 13 bases between. The CDR3 is 12 amino acids. Germline V gene lookup returns CDR1 SQVTM and CDR2 ANQGSEA. CDR3 amino acids: CSYTGVAGELFF. CDR3 coding DNA: TGCAGCTACACTGGGGTTGCCGGGGAGCTGTTTTTT.